The 18 T cell receptor beta chains below come from one sample, sequenced in a study of blood T cell repertoires in COVID-19. Repertoires were generated with immunoSEQ multiplex PCR, while TCRdb's copy carries only in-frame clones and drops some. The sample includes over 250,000 clones, approximately 85% of them seen just once. Material: peripheral blood. All receptors come from a woman aged 70-85 years with acute or convalescent COVID-19.

The rearrangement links TRBV5-8 to TRBJ1-4; maybe TRBD1 (6 bases). CDR1 SGHTS and CDR2 YDEGEE come from the germline V gene. The CDR3 contains 15 residues. Between the trimmed V and J ends, which lost 0 bases and 2 bases, there was a span of 8 bases. This CDR3 is CASSLEGGTNEKLFF. Here the CDR3 DNA reads TGTGCCAGCAGCTTGGAGGGGGGGACTAATGAAAAACTGTTTTTT.

The chain is built from TRBV11-3 and TRBJ2-1; weak D call: TRBD2 (6 bases). Between the trimmed V and J ends, which lost 0 bases and 4 bases, there was a span of 16 bases. The length of the CDR3 is 17 residues. In germline, CDR1 is SGHNT, CDR2 YENEEA. The CDR3 DNA sequence: TGTGCCAGCAGCTTAGAGCCTCAAAGCGGGCCTTACAATGAGCAGTTCTTC. Residues: CASSLEPQSGPYNEQFF.

This rearrangement joins TRBV14 to TRBJ2-3, with TRBD1 matching 7 bases. Germline V gives CDR1 SGHDN, CDR2 FVKESK. V shed 0 bases and J 10 bases; nucleotides not matched to a gene: 4. CDR3 size: 13 residues. Here the CDR3 DNA reads TGTGCCAGCAGCCAAGATCGGACAGGCGCGCAGTATTTT. This gives the protein CASSQDRTGAQYF.

This chain joins TRBV18 and TRBJ1-1, with unresolved D. With 3 bases removed from V and 2 bases from J, the gap between germline ends came to 10 bases. Germline V lookup: CDR1 KGHSH, CDR2 LQKENI. The CDR3 sequence is 14 residues long. The CDR3 spells CASSPTLGNTEAFF. The CDR3 nucleotides are TGTGCCAGCTCACCCACTCTAGGAAACACTGAAGCTTTCTTT.

This chain connects TRBV4-1 to TRBJ1-2; TRBD1 agrees at 8 bases. There are 14 residues in the CDR3. Germline V gene lookup returns CDR1 MGHRA and CDR2 YSYEKL. Unmatched junction bases numbered 7, after V lost 4 bases and J lost 6 bases. CDR3 residues: CASSPLWTGNGYTF. CDR3 DNA sequence: TGCGCCAGCAGCCCGTTGTGGACAGGGAATGGCTACACCTTC.

This clone showed up just a few times. CDR3 DNA: TGCGCCAGCAGCCAAGGTGGCAGGGAAAAACTGTTTTTT. Protein product: CASSQGGREKLFF. The chain is built from TRBV4-1 and TRBJ1-4; no definite D call. The CDR3 consists of 13 residues. V was clipped by 1 base and J by 8 bases, with 8 bases between them. Germline V lookup: CDR1 MGHRA, CDR2 YSYEKL.

The chain recombines TRBV19 with TRBJ2-2; weak D call: TRBD1 (6 bases). The CDR3 length is 12 residues. Germline V gene data show CDR1 as LNHDA and CDR2 as SQIVND (reference sequence). The ends were cut back, 8 bases at V and 6 bases at J, with 10 bases in the middle. The CDR3 loop is CASATGSGELFF. CDR3 DNA sequence: TGTGCCAGTGCTACAGGGTCCGGGGAGCTGTTTTTT.

V and J are TRBV2 and TRBJ1-2; TRBD1 aligns across 8 bases. This CDR3 region has 13 residues. Germline V CDR1 and CDR2: SNHLY, FYNNEI. V shed 8 bases and J 2 bases; nucleotides not matched to a gene: 4. The DNA of the CDR3 is TGTGCCAGCCATCAGGGGGCGAACTATGGCTACACCTTC. It codes for CASHQGANYGYTF.

This clone was observed once. The rearrangement joins TRBV3-1 (or the pseudogene TRBV3-2) to TRBJ1-3, with TRBD1 matching over 7 bases. CDR1 is LGHDT, CDR2 YNNKEL, per germline (reference sequence). V lost 4 bases and J lost 4; bases outside the gene matches: 10. This CDR3 region has 16 residues. This CDR3 reads CASSPKGQGGGNTIYF. CDR3 DNA: TGTGCCAGCAGCCCTAAAGGCCAGGGGGGCGGAAACACCATATATTTT.

This clone was observed once. The rearrangement joins TRBV6-1 to TRBJ1-5; D possibly corresponds to TRBD1 (6 bases). CDR1 MNHNS and CDR2 SASEGT come from the germline V gene. Trimming left V 0 bases short and J 10 bases short, with 16 bases between. The CDR3 sequence is 15 residues long. CDR3 bases: TGTGCCAGCAGTGAAGCGCTGGGGGCTCTCAGCCCCCAGCATTTT. Translating gives CASSEALGALSPQHF.

The chain joins TRBV3-1 (or the pseudogene TRBV3-2) to TRBJ2-5, with 7 nucleotides matching TRBD2. The CDR3 contains 15 residues. Germline V lookup: CDR1 LGHDT, CDR2 YNNKEL (reference sequence). V was pared by 0 bases and J by 1 base, with 2 bases of the junction left unmatched. The CDR3 DNA reads as TGTGCCAGCAGCCAAGAGATAGCGGGCCAAGAGACCCAGTACTTC. This encodes CASSQEIAGQETQYF.

The chain is built from TRBV5-4 and TRBJ1-2, with 9 bases fitting TRBD1. The CDR3 totals 15 residues. Germline V gene lookup returns CDR1 SGHNT and CDR2 YYREEE (reference sequence). V lost 7 bases and J lost 4; bases outside the gene matches: 11. In DNA form, the CDR3 reads TGTGCCAGCGGAACACAGGGGGCGCGGAGCTATGGCTACACCTTC. Translating gives CASGTQGARSYGYTF.

This chain joins TRBV5-1 and TRBJ1-4; D is possibly TRBD1 (5 bases). Trimming cost V 6 bases and J 4 bases, with 16 bases left between them. CDR3 length: 15 amino acids. Looked up from germline, CDR1 is SGHRS and CDR2 is YFSETQ. The CDR3 region is CASKGNTGGNEKLFF. As DNA, the CDR3 is TGCGCCAGCAAAGGTAACACGGGGGGTAATGAAAAACTGTTTTTT. Full variable domain (missing parts from reference TRBV5-1 and TRBJ1-4): KAGVTQTPRYLIKTRGQQVTLSCSPISGHRSVSWYQQTPGQGLQFLFEYFSETQRNKGNFPGRFSGRQFSNSRSEMNVSTLELGDSALYLCASKGNTGGNEKLFFGSGTQLSVL.

This clone was observed a single time. The chain carries TRBV5-1 and TRBJ2-3; 13 bases are shared with TRBD2. The CDR3 has 13 residues. Germline V gene lookup returns CDR1 SGHRS and CDR2 YFSETQ. The junction had 3 bases not matched to a gene; V was cut back by 7 bases and J by 7 bases. Here the CDR3 reads CASRTSGGNTQYF. The CDR3 coding sequence is TGCGCCAGCCGGACTAGCGGGGGAAATACGCAGTATTTT.

The V and J genes are TRBV7-2 and TRBJ1-4; D is perhaps TRBD1 (5 bases). This CDR3 contains 15 residues. With 0 bases removed from V and 2 bases from J, the gap between germline ends came to 7 bases. Germline V CDR1 and CDR2: SGHTA, FQGNSA. The DNA of the CDR3 is TGTGCCAGCAGCTTAGCAGGGACTACTAATGAAAAACTGTTTTTT. The encoded protein is CASSLAGTTNEKLFF.

The rearrangement uses TRBV5-6 and TRBJ2-2, with a weak D call TRBD1 (5 bases). The V and J ends lost 1 base and 0 bases respectively, with 7 bases between them. Germline-derived CDR1 and CDR2 are SGHDT and YYEEEE. The CDR3 runs to 15 residues. CDR3 sequence: CASSLLQANTGELFF. CDR3 nucleotide sequence: TGTGCCAGCAGCTTGTTACAGGCGAACACCGGGGAGCTGTTTTTT. Looking up the rest from reference TRBV5-6 and TRBJ2-2 gives the full variable domain: DAGVTQSPTHLIKTRGQQVTLRCSPKSGHDTVSWYQQALGQGPQFIFQYYEEEERQRGNFPDRFSGHQFPNYSSELNVNALLLGDSALYLCASSLLQANTGELFFGEGSRLTVL.

The chain joins TRBV5-6 to TRBJ2-7, with D hard to call. Deletions cut 1 base from V and 2 bases from J, with 10 bases between. CDR3 length: 14 residues. Germline lookup yields CDR1 SGHDT and CDR2 YYEEEE. CDR3 sequence (DNA): TGTGCCAGCAGCTTGTTTAACAACCCCTACGAGCAGTACTTC. Protein product: CASSLFNNPYEQYF.

The rearrangement uses TRBV29-1 and TRBJ2-2; D remains unclear. The CDR3 sequence is 12 residues long. Trimming took off 4 bases at V and 5 bases at J, with 8 bases between the two ends. Germline V gene data show CDR1 as SQVTM and CDR2 as ANQGSEA. CDR3 in DNA: TGCAGCGTTGCTTGGCTTACCGGGGAGCTGTTTTTT. Translation: CSVAWLTGELFF.